This is a list of T cell receptor beta chains from one sample in a study of T cell responses to AZD1222 COVID-19 vaccine. The method was immunoSEQ multiplex PCR; TCRdb's version includes in-frame clones alone and lacks a portion of them. The sample consists of 90,000 to 130,000 clones, about 85% of them appearing once. The sample in question was peripheral blood, obtained on day 0 of AZD1222 vaccination. The receptors here all came from an adult in good health. Each CDR3 is given with its conserved first and last residue. Fields, in order: CDR3 length, J gene, D gene, clone size, V gene, CDR3 DNA, CDR3 protein. D genes are given only for firm matches. Only part of the rows carry a size: once, few, many, or a class if the clone is expanded.

>14|TRBJ1-6|TRBD1|.|TRBV5-4
TGTGCCAGCAGCTTGGGGGACAGCAATTCACCCCTCCACTTT
CASSLGDSNSPLHF
>12|TRBJ2-1|TRBD1|once|TRBV7-2
TGTGCCAGCAGAGACAGGGGCAATGAGCAGTTCTTC
CASRDRGNEQFF
>15|TRBJ1-4|.|.|TRBV2
TGTGCCAGCAGTGACGGAGGGCGGGTAAATGAAAAACTGTTTTTT
CASSDGGRVNEKLFF
>10|TRBJ1-1|.|.|TRBV20-1
TGCAGAAGTGGGGAGACTGAAGCTTTCTTT
CRSGETEAFF
>15|TRBJ1-4|.|.|TRBV19
TGTGCCAGTAGTCAGAGCGGGGCGGCGAATGAAAAACTGTTTTTT
CASSQSGAANEKLFF
>16|TRBJ1-6|.|.|TRBV6-2/TRBV6-3
TGTGCCAGCAGTTACGGATTAAACGCTTATAATTCACCCCTCCACTTT
CASSYGLNAYNSPLHF
>16|TRBJ2-2|.|.|TRBV2
TGTGCCAGCGTTTTTCTAATGGGGGAGGACACCGGGGAGCTGTTTTTT
CASVFLMGEDTGELFF
>15|TRBJ2-5|TRBD2|.|TRBV5-4
TGTGCCAGCAGCTTGGCCGGGACTACCCAAGAGACCCAGTACTTC
CASSLAGTTQETQYF
>12|TRBJ1-3|.|.|TRBV28
TGTGCCAGCAGTTCCCCCCCCGACACCATATATTTT
CASSSPPDTIYF
>14|TRBJ1-4|TRBD1|.|TRBV5-1
TGCGCCAGCAGCACCACAGGGGGCTTTGAAAAACTGTTTTTT
CASSTTGGFEKLFF
>14|TRBJ2-5|.|.|TRBV15
TGTGCCACCAGCTCGAACAGGTTCCAAGAGACCCAGTACTTC
CATSSNRFQETQYF
>15|TRBJ2-1|.|.|TRBV5-1
TGCGCCAGCAGCTCCATCGACGGGGGAAACAATGAGCAGTTCTTC
CASSSIDGGNNEQFF
>13|TRBJ2-7|.|.|TRBV6-5
TGTGCCAGCAGTTACTCCGAAAGGGGCGAGCAGTACTTC
CASSYSERGEQYF
>11|TRBJ1-2|.|.|TRBV25-1
TGTGCCAGCAGTGCTAGACAGGGCTACACCTTC
CASSARQGYTF
>18|TRBJ2-7|TRBD2|.|TRBV4-1
TGCGCCAGCAGCCAAGATCTTGCGGGGGGGCAAGTTTTCTACGAGCAGTACTTC
CASSQDLAGGQVFYEQYF
>16|TRBJ1-4|TRBD1|.|TRBV7-9
TGTGCCAGCAGCTTAGTTCTAGGGACAGGGTATGAAAAACTGTTTTTT
CASSLVLGTGYEKLFF
>15|TRBJ1-2|TRBD1|.|TRBV19
TGTGCCAGTAGTATAACGGGACAGGGGGAAAGTGGCTACACCTTC
CASSITGQGESGYTF
>15|TRBJ2-5|.|.|TRBV25-1
TGTGCCAGCAGTGCTATGACAGGTAGCCAAGAGACCCAGTACTTC
CASSAMTGSQETQYF
>17|TRBJ2-3|TRBD2|.|TRBV9
TGTGCCAGCAGCGTAGGAGGACTAGCGGGGAGCACAGATACGCAGTATTTT
CASSVGGLAGSTDTQYF
>12|TRBJ1-2|.|once|TRBV12-3/TRBV12-4
TGTGCCAGCAGAAGCCAGGGTCATGGCTACACCTTC
CASRSQGHGYTF
>13|TRBJ1-1|.|.|TRBV28
TGTGCCAGCAATCAGCCCATGAACACTGAAGCTTTCTTT
CASNQPMNTEAFF
>16|TRBJ2-1|TRBD2|.|TRBV7-3
TGTGCCAGCAGCTTACCCGGGACTAGAGGTATACATGAGCAGTTCTTC
CASSLPGTRGIHEQFF
>13|TRBJ1-1|TRBD1|.|TRBV19
TGTGCCAGTAGTATGGACAGGGACACTGAAGCTTTCTTT
CASSMDRDTEAFF
>13|TRBJ2-3|.|.|TRBV5-4
TGTGCCAGCAACTCCCATATACGTGATACGCAGTATTTT
CASNSHIRDTQYF
>14|TRBJ2-2|.|few|TRBV5-5
TGTGCCAGCACCCGGGCAGGCAACACCGGGGAGCTGTTTTTT
CASTRAGNTGELFF
>14|TRBJ1-3|.|once|TRBV11-2
TGTGCCAGCAGCTTAGATCCGTCGGGAAACACCATATATTTT
CASSLDPSGNTIYF
>15|TRBJ2-1|TRBD2|.|TRBV7-2
TGTGCCAGTTTAGCGGGAGGGCCGTCCTACAATGAGCAGTTCTTC
CASLAGGPSYNEQFF
>15|TRBJ1-5|.|.|TRBV19
TGTGCCAGTAGTGTAACAGGGAATAGCAATCAGCCCCAGCATTTT
CASSVTGNSNQPQHF
>16|TRBJ1-6|.|once|TRBV27
TGTGCCAGCAGTTTTGGCGCTAGCTCCTATAATTCACCCCTCCACTTT
CASSFGASSYNSPLHF